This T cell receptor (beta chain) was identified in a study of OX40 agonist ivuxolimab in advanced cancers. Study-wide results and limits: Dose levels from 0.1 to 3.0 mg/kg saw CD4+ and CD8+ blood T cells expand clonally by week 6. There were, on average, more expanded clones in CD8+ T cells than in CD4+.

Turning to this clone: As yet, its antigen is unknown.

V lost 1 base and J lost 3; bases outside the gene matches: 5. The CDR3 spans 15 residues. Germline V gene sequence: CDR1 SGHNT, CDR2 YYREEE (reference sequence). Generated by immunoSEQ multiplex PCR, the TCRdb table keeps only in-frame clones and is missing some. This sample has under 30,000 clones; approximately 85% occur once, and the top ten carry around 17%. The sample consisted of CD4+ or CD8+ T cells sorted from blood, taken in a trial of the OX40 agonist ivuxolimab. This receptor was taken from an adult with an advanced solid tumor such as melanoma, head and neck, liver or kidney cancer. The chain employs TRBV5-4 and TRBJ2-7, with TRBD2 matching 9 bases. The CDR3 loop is CASSLLASGVYEQYF. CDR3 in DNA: TGTGCCAGCAGCTTGCTAGCTAGCGGGGTCTACGAGCAGTACTTC.